The present entry profiles one T cell receptor (beta chain) with its context. Its specificity is unknown. This sample stems from a study of blood T cells in healthy people across ages. Study-level information: Per two T cells, about one barcoded beta molecule was captured through template switching. Study conclusions and caveats: Diversity figures derived from one million T cells were judged to underestimate the true value.

V was pared by 10 bases and J by 2 bases, with 20 bases between. The V gene's germline CDR1 is ENHRY and CDR2 SYGVKD. This CDR3 contains 15 residues. A second PCR of 7 to 11 cycles used a sample-barcoded 5' primer and a J-beta primer mix. Unique molecular identifiers of 12 random nucleotides labeled each cDNA. MiXCR, applied by TCRdb to the 5' RACE reads, yields one record per CDR3 protein. The sample has fewer than 2,000,000 distinct CDR3 sequences; about 31% are singletons. V and J are TRBV10-3 and TRBJ2-5; unclear D gene. The sequence came from a woman between 25 and 40 years old in good health. Sequencing was done on a sample of blood. CDR3 amino acids: CATAIGTSQQETQYF. CDR3 sequence (DNA): TGTGCCACCGCCATCGGCACCTCCCAACAAGAGACCCAGTACTTC.